This record looks at one T cell receptor (beta chain) sequence and its context. The data originate from a study of blood T cell repertoires in COVID-19. In the study overall: Nucleic acid was either cDNA or gDNA, and it came from T cells, B-cell-depleted T cells, or PBMCs.

With 6 bases clipped from V and 4 bases from J, the junction kept 7 bases outside the gene matches. Germline CDR1 and CDR2: SGDLS and YYNGEE. The CDR3 loop spans 15 amino acids. Produced via immunoSEQ multiplex PCR; TCRdb's table is partial and in-frame only. The sample carries 65,000 to 90,000 clones, around 88% recorded once. The sample taken for sequencing was peripheral blood. V usage is TRBV9 and J usage is TRBJ1-6; 7 nucleotides align to TRBD1. The origin of this receptor is a woman older than 75 with acute or convalescent COVID-19. CDR3 sequence: CASTRDSLYNSPLHF. CDR3 in DNA: TGTGCCAGCACCCGGGACAGCCTTTATAATTCACCCCTCCACTTT.